One sample yielded the 3 T cell receptor beta chains listed below, sequenced in a study of post-analysis software for immune sequencing data. General study findings and limits: Roughly five TRBV segments appeared more often in patients than in controls, and TRBV5-6, TRBV5-1 and TRBV20-1 were among these.

cDNA libraries of TCR beta carried unique molecular identifiers. In TCRdb, the PCR reads were re-called with MiXCR into one record per CDR3 protein. The sample lists approximately 150,000 distinct CDR3 sequences; over 25% were seen once. These receptors' antigens are unknown. Sequenced input: blood. Receptor source: a girl aged 10 to 17 with multiple sclerosis.

This clonotype occurred a few times. This sequence joins TRBV6-1 and TRBJ2-1, with D perhaps TRBD2 (6 bases). V lost 8 bases, J lost 4 bases, and 27 bases lay in between. Germline CDR1 is MNHNS and CDR2 is SASEGT. This CDR3 has 18 amino acids. In nucleotides, the CDR3 is TGTGCCAGCGAGCCACTCCGGAAAGAGACTAGAAAGTACAATGAGCAGTTCTTC. It specifies CASEPLRKETRKYNEQFF.

At least ten counts were recorded for this clonotype. The V call is TRBV16, the J call TRBJ1-2, with D tentatively TRBD1 (5 bases). This CDR3 comprises 14 residues. V lost 3 bases and J lost 9, with 17 bases in between. Germline V gene data show CDR1 as KGHSY and CDR2 as FQNENV. The CDR3 region is CASSHTREGKSYTF. CDR3 nucleotide sequence: TGTGCCAGCAGCCATACAAGGGAGGGGAAGAGCTACACCTTC.

Details on this clonotype: A much larger clone sits a single nucleotide away, making a read error possible. This chain uses TRBV5-6 with TRBJ2-1, with D perhaps TRBD1 (7 bases). The CDR3 is 13 residues long. The germline CDR1 and CDR2 sequences are SGHDT and YYEEEE. The CDR3 spells CASSRGTAHEQDF. The CDR3 DNA reads TGTGCCAGCAGCCGGGGGACAGCGCACGAGCAGGACTTC.